This TCR beta chain came from a study of T cells expressing NK-cell markers. Across the study: Just one sequenced donor of eight was HCMV-seronegative, while seven were seropositive.

The CDR3 runs to 17 residues. The V gene's germline CDR1 is SGHTA and CDR2 FQGNSA. TCRdb reprocessed the 5' RACE reads; each CDR3 protein has one entry and no DNA is given. The sample table includes 200,000 to 300,000 distinct CDR3 sequences. The clonotype was recovered from a man aged 18 to 35 in good health. The sequencing input was blood T cells: a sorted CD56 or NKG2C T cell subset, CD4+ or CD8+ T cells, or bulk PBMC T cells (not recorded which). This chain uses TRBV7-2 with TRBJ2-1; TCRdb selects TRBD1, and the lack of DNA leaves this call unchecked. The CDR3 protein is CASSLAVTRGVYNEQFF.